The T cell receptor beta chain described here comes from a study of T-cell reconstitution after alpha-beta-depleted transplantation in children. V was shortened by 7 bases and J by 1 base, with 11 bases between the two germline ends. The CDR3 runs to 14 residues. It was with unique molecular identifiers that the TCRbeta library was prepared. TCRdb reanalysed the PCR reads using MiXCR and keeps one entry per CDR3 protein. The data contain approximately 640,000 distinct CDR3 sequences, about 15% of them singletons. This clonotype was seen a few times. This chain joins TRBV12-3 or TRBV12-4 and TRBJ1-5; a possible D gene is TRBD1 (6 bases). The TCR originated in a human donor who donated a stem cell graft to a child with acute myeloid leukemia. Sequencing used PBMCs from the stem cell graft donor, obtained from the stem cell graft. The CDR3 DNA follows: TGTGCCAGCACTACAGGGTTGAGCAATCAGCCCCAGCATTTT. Translating gives CASTTGLSNQPQHF.